This TCR beta chain was profiled in a study of blood T cell repertoires in COVID-19. On the study more broadly: Acute-phase and convalescent COVID-19 samples originated in the United States, Italy and Spain. PBMCs, B-cell-depleted T cells, or T cells were the source of the cDNA or gDNA that made up the material.

Under the authors' procedure: Estimation of nucleated cell counts relied on the amplification of reference gene primers. Produced via immunoSEQ multiplex PCR; TCRdb's table is partial and in-frame only. The V and J calls and the clone size are those of that table, but D and trimming were determined from the DNA. The sample carries roughly 100,000 clones, 87% recorded once. Germline loops: CDR1 GTSNPN, CDR2 SVGIG (reference sequence). This CDR3 contains 14 residues. V dropped 0 bases and J dropped 6 bases, with 13 bases sitting between them. Sequencing was carried out using peripheral blood. The chain uses TRBV30 and TRBJ2-3; D possibly corresponds to TRBD2 (5 bases). This clonotype was obtained from a woman aged 25 to 39 with acute or convalescent COVID-19. In DNA form, the CDR3 reads TGTGCCTGGAGTGTACTCTCCGGGGTGGATACGCAGTATTTT. It yields the protein CAWSVLSGVDTQYF.